Each of the 30 T cell receptor beta chains below was sequenced from the same sample in a study of STAT3 mutations in large granular lymphocyte leukemia. Overall study findings and caveats: In T-cell large granular lymphocyte leukemia, about half of patients showed multiple immunodominant subclonotypes.

No cognate antigen is known for these TCRs. This table comes from immunoSEQ multiplex PCR, and its TCRdb copy is limited to in-frame clones, with some not included. The data show tens of thousands of clones, more than 70% seen once. Sequencing was performed on PBMCs. All receptors come from a human donor with T large granular lymphocyte leukemia. Some clones in this sample may be carry-over from other donors' samples.

This chain uses TRBV20-1 with TRBJ2-7; D possibly corresponds to TRBD1 (5 bases). V lost 6 bases, J lost 6 bases, and 12 bases lay in between. The CDR3 spans 11 residues. Per germline, CDR1 DFQATT and CDR2 SNEGSKA (reference sequence). CDR3 in DNA: TGCAGTGCGCGGACAAGCTCCGAGCAGTACGTC. Translating gives CSARTSSEQYV.

This chain joins TRBV5-1 and TRBJ2-3; 8 bases are shared with TRBD2. Germline lookup yields CDR1 SGHRS and CDR2 YFSETQ. The CDR3 is made up of 18 amino acids. The ends lost 1 base at V and 5 bases at J; junction bases unmatched: 15. The CDR3 loop is CASSLWPPGRGARDTQYF. Here the CDR3 DNA reads TGCGCCAGCAGCTTGTGGCCGCCCGGGCGGGGGGCACGAGATACGCAGTATTTT.

This clone has just one count. The V gene is TRBV6-6, the J gene TRBJ1-1, with 9 positions matching TRBD1. The V segment lost 8 bases and the J segment 1 base; nucleotides outside the gene matches: 8. The CDR3 is 15 amino acids. CDR1 is MNHNY, CDR2 SVGAGI, per germline (reference sequence). This CDR3 is CASSEPGQGNTEAFF. DNA for the CDR3: TGTGCCAGCTCTGAACCGGGACAGGGGAACACTGAAGCTTTCTTT.

The DNA for the CDR3 is TGTGCCAGCAGCTTGACGGATAGGGGCTACACCTTC. The encoded protein is CASSLTDRGYTF. The rearrangement joins TRBV5-4 to TRBJ1-2; D not resolved. This CDR3 contains 12 residues. Trimming took off 1 base at V and 8 bases at J, with 9 bases between the two ends. Germline V gene lookup returns CDR1 SGHNT and CDR2 YYREEE (reference sequence). The complete variable domain, with remaining parts taken from reference TRBV5-4 and TRBJ1-2, reads ETGVTQSPTHLIKTRGQQVTLRCSSQSGHNTVSWYQQALGQGPQFIFQYYREEENGRGNFPPRFSGLQFPNYSSELNVNALELDDSALYLCASSLTDRGYTFGSGTRLTVV.

The chain joins TRBV10-3 to TRBJ2-3, with D tentatively TRBD1 or TRBD2 (5 bases each). Germline assignment: CDR1 ENHRY and CDR2 SYGVKD. The CDR3 spans 13 residues. Trimming left V 5 bases short and J 2 bases short, with 8 bases between. The CDR3 loop is CAISLGDTDTQYF. The CDR3, as DNA: TGTGCCATCAGTCTGGGGGACACAGATACGCAGTATTTT.

Turning to this clone: Likely a read error: the CDR3 ends without its conserved phenylalanine or tryptophan. It is unclear where the CDR3 begins or ends on the DNA, so no DNA is shown, and the CDR3 is as TCRdb lists it. V is TRBV28 and J is TRBJ1-4. In germline, CDR1 is MDHEN, CDR2 SYDVKM. The CDR3 numbers 13 amino acids, ends counted. The CDR3: CASRGGLLGRDRA.

This clone was recorded once. CDR3 bases: TGCGCCAGCAGCTTTAGCGGGGGGGCGGTATACAATGAGCAGTTCTTC. It codes for CASSFSGGAVYNEQFF. The genes are TRBV5-1 and TRBJ2-1; 11 bases align to TRBD2. Trimming removed 2 bases from V and 4 bases from J; junction bases left unmatched: 5. The length of the CDR3 is 16 residues. Germline V gene sequence: CDR1 SGHRS, CDR2 YFSETQ.

This clone was detected once. The chain couples TRBV4-2 to TRBJ2-1; 9 bases are a match to TRBD2. The germline V gene encodes CDR1 LGHNA and CDR2 YNFKEQ. The CDR3 covers 16 residues. Trimming at V came to 2 bases and at J to 6 bases, leaving 8 bases not matched to a gene. The CDR3 region is CASSQQAGLAINEQFF. The DNA for the CDR3 is TGTGCCAGCAGCCAACAGGCGGGACTAGCCATCAATGAGCAGTTCTTC.

J is TRBJ1-2 and V is TRBV6-5, with D unresolved. Germline CDR1 MNHEY, CDR2 SVGAGI. The length of the CDR3 is 13 residues. Trimming stripped 4 bases from V and 0 bases from J, with 6 bases between. The CDR3 region is CASSFQSNYGYTF. CDR3 coding DNA: TGTGCCAGCAGTTTTCAGTCTAACTATGGCTACACCTTC.

The rearrangement links TRBV7-2 to TRBJ2-3; D is possibly TRBD2 (5 bases). This CDR3 region has 14 residues. The germline V gene has CDR1 SGHTA and CDR2 FQGNSA. The V end was cut by 5 bases, the J end by 3 bases, with 12 bases between. The chain's CDR3 is CASSQQRGTDTQYF. CDR3 DNA sequence: TGTGCCAGCAGCCAACAACGGGGTACAGATACGCAGTATTTT. Filled out from reference TRBV7-2 and TRBJ2-3, the complete variable domain reads GAGVSQSPSNKVTEKGKDVELRCDPISGHTALYWYRQSLGQGLEFLIYFQGNSAPDKSGLPSDRFSAERTGGSVSTLTIQRTQQEDSAVYLCASSQQRGTDTQYFGPGTRLTVL.

This clone was seen just once. The chain is built from TRBV29-1 and TRBJ1-1; TRBD1 agrees at 10 bases. Germline-derived CDR1 and CDR2 are SQVTM and ANQGSEA. With V trimmed by 1 base and J by 1 base, 6 bases remained unmatched. This CDR3 spans 16 amino acids. The CDR3, as DNA: TGCAGCGTTGAAGCCGGGACAGGGGTCTGGAACACTGAAGCTTTCTTT. This codes for CSVEAGTGVWNTEAFF.

The chain recombines TRBV6-6 with TRBJ2-1; a weak D match, TRBD2 (7 bases). Germline values: CDR1 MNHNY, CDR2 SVGAGI (reference sequence). The CDR3 is 14 residues long. V lost 7 bases and J lost 0, with 10 bases in between. The CDR3 region is CASNRGASYNEQFF. CDR3 nucleotide sequence: TGTGCCAGCAATCGGGGGGCCTCCTACAATGAGCAGTTCTTC.

Only one count was recorded for this clone. The rearrangement joins TRBV28 to TRBJ1-5; 7 nucleotides line up with TRBD1. The CDR3 consists of 13 residues. V lost 6 bases and J lost 6; bases outside the gene matches: 5. The germline V gene has CDR1 MDHEN and CDR2 SYDVKM. CDR3 nucleotides: TGTGCCAGCAGCCGCGACAGGGCTCAGCCCCAGCATTTT. Protein sequence: CASSRDRAQPQHF.

CDR3 bases: TGTGCCAGCAGCCCCCGGACAGGGTCGAATCAGCCCCAGCATTTT. As protein: CASSPRTGSNQPQHF. The chain recombines TRBV7-2 with TRBJ1-5; 8 nucleotides line up with TRBD1. V lost 5 bases to trimming and J lost 4 bases; unmatched junction nucleotides: 7. CDR3 length: 15 amino acids. Germline loops: CDR1 SGHTA, CDR2 FQGNSA.

The rearrangement links TRBV5-1 to TRBJ1-5; tentatively, D is TRBD1 (5 bases). V was pared by 1 base and J by 6 bases, with 11 bases between. The CDR3 covers 14 residues. The V gene's germline CDR1 is SGHRS and CDR2 YFSETQ. The CDR3 DNA reads TGCGCCAGCAGCTTGAAGGGGCTTGGTCAGCCCCAGCATTTT. It encodes CASSLKGLGQPQHF.

In this sample, this clone turned up once. It is likely a read error, because the conserved phenylalanine at the end of the CDR3 is missing. The chain carries TRBV30 and TRBJ1-2; unclear D gene. The V gene lost 1 base and the J gene lost 7 bases, with 10 bases spanning the gap. Germline V gene sequence: CDR1 GTSNPN, CDR2 SVGIG (reference sequence). This CDR3 region has 12 residues. Written as DNA, the CDR3 is TGTGCCTGGAGTGACGGAGTGGGTGGCTACACCTCC. Translating gives CAWSDGVGGYTS.

The chain recombines TRBV7-9 with TRBJ1-2, with D possibly matching TRBD1 (5 bases). Germline loops: CDR1 SEHNR, CDR2 FQNEAQ (reference sequence). CDR3 length: 13 amino acids. V lost 1 base, J lost 7 bases, and 10 bases lay in between. The CDR3 sequence is CASSLDGASGYTF. CDR3 DNA sequence: TGTGCCAGCAGCTTAGATGGGGCAAGTGGCTACACCTTC.

The V and J genes are TRBV2 and TRBJ2-1; 7 positions agree with TRBD2. Germline trimming cut 4 bases from V and 6 bases from J; bases unmatched to any gene: 9. This CDR3 contains 15 residues. From germline, CDR1 is SNHLY and CDR2 FYNNEI. CDR3: CASSVGLAVANEQFF. The CDR3 DNA follows: TGTGCCAGCAGTGTTGGTCTAGCGGTCGCCAATGAGCAGTTCTTC.

The V gene is TRBV7-9, the J gene TRBJ1-1, with D possibly matching TRBD1 (6 bases). The germline CDR1 and CDR2 sequences are SEHNR and FQNEAQ (reference sequence). Between the trimmed V and J ends, which lost 1 base and 1 base, there was a span of 7 bases. There are 14 residues in the CDR3. CDR3 protein: CASSLGRGNTEAFF. The CDR3 DNA reads TGTGCCAGCAGCTTAGGCAGGGGGAACACTGAAGCTTTCTTT.

The CDR3: CASSMGGGSHQPQHF. In DNA form, the CDR3 reads TGTGCCAGTAGTATGGGAGGGGGCTCCCATCAGCCCCAGCATTTT. The rearrangement uses TRBV19 and TRBJ1-5; 7 nucleotides line up with TRBD1. Germline V gene sequence: CDR1 LNHDA, CDR2 SQIVND (reference sequence). J was trimmed by 5 bases and V by 3 bases; bases with no gene match: 7. This CDR3 contains 15 residues.

This rearrangement joins TRBV25-1 to TRBJ2-5; 7 bases agree with TRBD2. Germline CDR1 is MGHDK and CDR2 is SYGVNS. The CDR3 has 12 amino acids. With 4 bases clipped from V and 6 bases from J, the junction kept 2 bases outside the gene matches. CDR3 loop: CASSGAGKTQYF. For the CDR3, the DNA is TGTGCCAGCAGTGGAGCGGGAAAGACCCAGTACTTC.

This rearrangement joins TRBV7-8 to TRBJ2-7, with a weak D call TRBD1 (6 bases). The CDR3 has 14 amino acids. Deletions cut 2 bases from V and 3 bases from J, with 11 bases between. Germline CDR1 SGHVS, CDR2 FQNEAQ. DNA for the CDR3: TGTGCCAGCAGCTTAAGTGCCAGGGGCTACGAGCAGTACGTC. This sequence encodes CASSLSARGYEQYV.

The chain has TRBV18 and TRBJ2-1; TRBD2 might be the D (7 bases). This CDR3 is built from 15 residues. V lost 0 bases and J 4 bases, leaving 10 bases between the germline ends. CDR1 is KGHSH and CDR2 is LQKENI in the germline V gene. CDR3 in amino acids: CASSPPGGGYNEQFF. DNA of the CDR3: TGTGCCAGCTCACCACCGGGAGGGGGTTACAATGAGCAGTTCTTC.

The V and J genes are TRBV7-2 and TRBJ2-3; TRBD2 aligns across 10 bases. Looked up from germline, CDR1 is SGHTA and CDR2 is FQGNSA. J was trimmed by 0 bases and V by 1 base; bases with no gene match: 10. CDR3 size: 19 residues. CDR3 nucleotides: TGTGCCAGCAGCTTAGTCAGAACTAGCGGGGTGAAAAGCACAGATACGCAGTATTTT. Translated, it gives CASSLVRTSGVKSTDTQYF.

This clone has only one observation. The V gene is TRBV5-6, the J gene TRBJ1-2; TRBD1 might be the D (5 bases). The CDR3 has 12 amino acids. Trimming pared 1 base from V and 5 bases from J, leaving 6 bases between. Germline V gene sequence: CDR1 SGHDT, CDR2 YYEEEE. The CDR3 reads CASSLSGYGYTF. The CDR3 coding sequence is TGTGCCAGCAGCTTGTCAGGGTATGGCTACACCTTC.

The rearrangement joins TRBV9 to TRBJ2-3; D is uncertain. Trimming shortened V by 4 bases and J by 6 bases, and 12 bases separated the two germline ends. In germline, CDR1 is SGDLS, CDR2 YYNGEE. The CDR3 spans 13 residues. Here the CDR3 reads CASSTQTIDTQYF. CDR3 bases: TGTGCCAGCAGCACGCAAACAATCGATACGCAGTATTTT.

The DNA of the CDR3 is TGCGCCAGCAGCTTGGGTAGCAGTTTCGAGACCCAGTACTTC. Translated, it gives CASSLGSSFETQYF. J is TRBJ2-5 and V is TRBV5-1, with no clear D. The V end lost 0 bases, the J end lost 5 bases, and 11 bases lay between the germline ends. Germline V gene data show CDR1 as SGHRS and CDR2 as YFSETQ. The CDR3 runs 14 residues.

The chain uses TRBV19 and TRBJ2-2; no clear D. CDR3 length: 14 residues. V lost 2 bases, J lost 3 bases, and 7 bases lay in between. Germline V gene data show CDR1 as LNHDA and CDR2 as SQIVND (reference sequence). CDR3 nucleotide sequence: TGTGCCAGTAGTATACCGGGCTACACCGGGGAGCTGTTTTTT. Translated: CASSIPGYTGELFF.

The chain recombines TRBV5-4 with TRBJ1-2; 8 nucleotides match TRBD1. CDR3 size: 15 residues. V was pared by 4 bases and J by 6 bases, with 11 bases of the junction left unmatched. CDR1 is SGHNT and CDR2 is YYREEE in the germline V gene (reference sequence). CDR3 protein: CASSILPGQVDGYTF. CDR3 nucleotide sequence: TGTGCCAGCAGCATACTTCCGGGACAGGTCGATGGCTACACCTTC.

The chain uses TRBV28 and TRBJ1-2; 8 bases align to TRBD1. This CDR3 has 14 residues. V shed 10 bases, J shed 8 bases, and the junction held 15 bases outside the gene matches. Germline CDR1 reads MDHEN; CDR2 reads SYDVKM. The CDR3 nucleotides are TGTGCCACTTCGGAAGGACAGGGAGGGACCGGCTACACCTTC. Its protein is CATSEGQGGTGYTF.